This is a list of T cell receptor beta chains from one sample in a study of sequential checkpoint blockade in melanoma. TCRdb's table, derived via immunoSEQ multiplex PCR, lists solely in-frame clones and lacks some. The profile shows roughly 20,000 clones, around 82% of them singletons. The material was CD8+ T cells sorted from blood (inferred from file names), obtained from a patient given nivolumab and ipilimumab in sequence. All receptors derive from a human donor with melanoma. Each CDR3 is given with its conserved first and last residue. Each record gives: J gene, CDR3 length, clone size, V gene, D gene, CDR3 protein, CDR3 DNA. The D gene is left open where the match is weak. Where a row states a size, it is once, few, many or the class of an expanded clone; other rows omit it.

J gene: TRBJ2-5; CDR3 length: 16; clone size: NA; V gene: TRBV7-2; D gene: NA; CDR3 protein: CASSLPELRRRETQYF; CDR3 DNA: TGTGCCAGCAGCCTACCCGAGCTGAGGAGGAGAGAGACCCAGTACTTC
J gene: TRBJ2-3; CDR3 length: 15; clone size: NA; V gene: TRBV27; D gene: NA; CDR3 protein: CASSLTAYSTDTQYF; CDR3 DNA: TGTGCCAGCAGTCTCACAGCCTATAGCACAGATACGCAGTATTTT
J gene: TRBJ2-1; CDR3 length: 16; clone size: NA; V gene: TRBV7-9; D gene: NA; CDR3 protein: CASSLARKIPLDEQFF; CDR3 DNA: TGTGCCAGCAGCTTAGCGCGAAAGATCCCGTTGGATGAGCAGTTCTTC
J gene: TRBJ2-7; CDR3 length: 11; clone size: NA; V gene: TRBV30; D gene: NA; CDR3 protein: CAWSGGLEQYF; CDR3 DNA: TGTGCCTGGAGTGGAGGGCTCGAGCAGTACTTC
J gene: TRBJ1-6; CDR3 length: 15; clone size: NA; V gene: TRBV4-2; D gene: TRBD1; CDR3 protein: CASTLGTGENSPLHF; CDR3 DNA: TGTGCCAGCACCCTAGGGACAGGGGAAAATTCACCCCTCCACTTT
J gene: TRBJ2-3; CDR3 length: 13; clone size: NA; V gene: TRBV5-4; D gene: NA; CDR3 protein: CASTRWAGDTQYF; CDR3 DNA: TGTGCCAGCACTCGGTGGGCGGGCGATACGCAGTATTTT
J gene: TRBJ1-2; CDR3 length: 15; clone size: NA; V gene: TRBV7-3; D gene: TRBD1; CDR3 protein: CASSPRGGQEVAYTF; CDR3 DNA: TGTGCCAGCAGCCCTAGAGGCGGACAGGAGGTTGCGTACACCTTC
J gene: TRBJ1-5; CDR3 length: 12; clone size: few; V gene: TRBV7-9; D gene: NA; CDR3 protein: CASSRSNQPQHF; CDR3 DNA: TGTGCCAGCTCCCGGAGCAATCAGCCCCAGCATTTT
J gene: TRBJ1-5; CDR3 length: 11; clone size: NA; V gene: TRBV28; D gene: NA; CDR3 protein: CASSLGQPQHF; CDR3 DNA: TGTGCCAGCAGTTTGGGCCAGCCCCAGCATTTT
J gene: TRBJ2-2; CDR3 length: 12; clone size: NA; V gene: TRBV15; D gene: NA; CDR3 protein: CATRFRAGELFF; CDR3 DNA: TGTGCCACCCGTTTCCGTGCCGGGGAGCTGTTTTTT
J gene: TRBJ2-7; CDR3 length: 15; clone size: NA; V gene: TRBV7-9; D gene: TRBD1; CDR3 protein: CASRPRTGTIYEQYF; CDR3 DNA: TGTGCCAGCAGACCCCGGACAGGGACGATCTACGAGCAGTACTTC
J gene: TRBJ2-7; CDR3 length: 14; clone size: NA; V gene: TRBV27; D gene: NA; CDR3 protein: CASSLYLSSYEQYF; CDR3 DNA: TGTGCCAGCAGTCTCTACTTAAGCTCCTACGAGCAGTACTTC
J gene: TRBJ1-1; CDR3 length: 12; clone size: NA; V gene: TRBV6-5; D gene: NA; CDR3 protein: CASSYFQGEAFF; CDR3 DNA: TGTGCCAGCAGTTACTTCCAGGGTGAAGCTTTCTTT
J gene: TRBJ2-7; CDR3 length: 16; clone size: few; V gene: TRBV7-9; D gene: TRBD2; CDR3 protein: CASSQGTSGVSYEQYF; CDR3 DNA: TGTGCCAGCAGCCAAGGGACTAGCGGGGTTTCCTACGAGCAGTACTTC
J gene: TRBJ2-7; CDR3 length: 14; clone size: NA; V gene: TRBV18; D gene: NA; CDR3 protein: CASSPAGNSYEQYF; CDR3 DNA: TGTGCCAGCTCACCGGCAGGGAACTCCTACGAGCAGTACTTC
J gene: TRBJ1-1; CDR3 length: 13; clone size: NA; V gene: TRBV27; D gene: TRBD1; CDR3 protein: CASSPGQGTEAFF; CDR3 DNA: TGTGCCAGCAGTCCGGGACAGGGGACTGAAGCTTTCTTT